Below are 21 T cell receptor beta chains sequenced from a single sample in a study of pediatric ulcerative colitis. Method: immunoSEQ multiplex PCR; TCRdb's copy keeps in-frame clones and lacks some. The data hold 45,000 to 55,000 clones, with around 78% observed a single time. One to two pinch biopsies were taken from the rectum during colonoscopy. Input material: gut tissue. These receptor sequences come from a girl aged 5 to 17 with moderate ulcerative colitis.

In its sample, this clone is medium-sized. The gene calls are TRBV7-9 and TRBJ1-1, with D tentatively TRBD1 (5 bases). This CDR3 spans 14 amino acids. V gave up 8 bases and J gave up 4 bases, with 17 bases separating them. Germline values: CDR1 SEHNR, CDR2 FQNEAQ (reference sequence). The CDR3: CASRPPSGGTEAFF. The DNA of the CDR3 is TGTGCCAGCCGGCCCCCTTCGGGGGGCACTGAAGCTTTCTTT. Drawing the rest from reference TRBV7-9 and TRBJ1-1, the complete variable domain is DTGVSQNPRHKITKRGQNVTFRCDPISEHNRLYWYRQTLGQGPEFLTYFQNEAQLEKSRLLSDRFSAERPKGSFSTLEIQRTEQGDSAMYLCASRPPSGGTEAFFGQGTRLTVV.

V is TRBV7-8 and J is TRBJ1-1; the D is unclear. Deletions cut 3 bases from V and 0 bases from J, with 2 bases between. This CDR3 is 12 amino acids long. The germline V gene has CDR1 SGHVS and CDR2 FQNEAQ. In DNA form, the CDR3 reads TGTGCCAGCAGCTTGGTGAACACTGAAGCTTTCTTT. Translating it yields CASSLVNTEAFF.

The chain employs TRBV4-3 and TRBJ1-6; D gene unclear. The V and J ends lost 3 bases and 3 bases respectively, with 12 bases between them. Germline assignment: CDR1 LGHNA and CDR2 YSLEER. The CDR3 totals 16 residues. The CDR3 DNA reads as TGCGCCAGCAGCCAGGCCCACGGGGTCTATAATTCACCCCTCCACTTT. Protein: CASSQAHGVYNSPLHF.

The rearrangement links TRBV4-1 to TRBJ1-4; TRBD1 is a possible D gene (5 bases). The germline V and J ends were trimmed by 0 bases and 8 bases, with 22 bases remaining between them. The CDR3 consists of 18 residues. Germline CDR1 reads MGHRA; CDR2 reads YSYEKL. The CDR3 here is CASSQEWGTTWDDEKLFF. Here the CDR3 DNA reads TGCGCCAGCAGCCAAGAATGGGGGACGACCTGGGATGACGAAAAACTGTTTTTT.

As DNA, the CDR3 is TGTGCCAGCAGCCCCCCTCAGCCGATTTGGCATGGCTACACCTTC. Encoded protein: CASSPPQPIWHGYTF. The chain combines TRBV7-9 with TRBJ1-2; D gene ambiguous. Germline CDR1 is SEHNR and CDR2 is FQNEAQ (reference sequence). The CDR3 totals 15 residues. Trimming took 5 bases from V and 6 from J, leaving 19 bases between them.

This rearrangement joins TRBV6-4 to TRBJ2-3; D call uncertain. The CDR3 covers 14 residues. Between the trimmed V and J ends, which lost 0 bases and 2 bases, there was a span of 6 bases. Germline assignment: CDR1 MRHNA and CDR2 SNTAGT. Written as DNA, the CDR3 is TGTGCCAGCAGTGACTCCCCAGACACAGATACGCAGTATTTT. It codes for CASSDSPDTDTQYF.

This clone was detected only a few times. The V and J genes are TRBV2 and TRBJ2-2, with D unclear. Germline loops: CDR1 SNHLY, CDR2 FYNNEI. CDR3 length: 13 residues. V lost 7 bases and J 5 bases, leaving 11 bases between the germline ends. The CDR3 region is CASIGMGTGELFF. CDR3 in DNA: TGTGCCAGCATTGGCATGGGGACCGGGGAGCTGTTTTTT.

This chain uses TRBV4-1 with TRBJ2-1; 7 bases map to TRBD1. The CDR3 runs 18 residues. Germline V lookup: CDR1 MGHRA, CDR2 YSYEKL. With V trimmed by 0 bases and J by 5 bases, 13 bases remained unmatched. The CDR3: CASSQERTWDSRDNEQFF. DNA of the CDR3: TGCGCCAGCAGCCAAGAGCGTACCTGGGACAGTAGGGACAATGAGCAGTTCTTC.

J is TRBJ2-7 and V is TRBV4-1; D remains ambiguous. This CDR3 region has 11 residues. CDR1 and CDR2 from the germline V gene are MGHRA and YSYEKL. Trimming removed 0 bases from V and 5 bases from J, with 2 bases in between. This chain's CDR3 is CASSQDDEQYF. CDR3 sequence (DNA): TGCGCCAGCAGCCAAGATGACGAGCAGTACTTC.

V and J are TRBV4-3 and TRBJ1-6; 8 bases are a match to TRBD1. Trimming cost V 1 base and J 5 bases; bases outside gene matches: 10. This CDR3 is built from 18 residues. The germline V gene encodes CDR1 LGHNA and CDR2 YSLEER. CDR3 sequence: CASSQGLTGDFHNSPLHF. In DNA, the CDR3 is TGCGCCAGCAGCCAAGGCCTGACAGGGGACTTCCATAATTCACCCCTCCACTTT.

This clone was detected only once. The J gene is TRBJ2-1, the V gene TRBV7-3; D is perhaps TRBD1 or TRBD2 (5 bases each). CDR1 and CDR2 (germline): SGHTA, FQGTGA. CDR3 length: 15 amino acids. V was pared by 3 bases and J by 4 bases, with 13 bases between. The chain's CDR3 is CASSLYGTEYNEQFF. In DNA, the CDR3 is TGTGCCAGCAGCTTGTATGGGACGGAATACAATGAGCAGTTCTTC.

J is TRBJ2-7 and V is TRBV5-1, with 8 nucleotides matching TRBD1. Germline V gene data show CDR1 as SGHRS and CDR2 as YFSETQ. J was trimmed by 3 bases and V by 4 bases; bases with no gene match: 6. This CDR3 contains 14 residues. CDR3 loop: CASSVTGGDYEQYF. The CDR3 coding sequence is TGCGCCAGCAGCGTCACAGGGGGTGACTACGAGCAGTACTTC.

The V call is TRBV10-3, the J call TRBJ2-3; no definite D call. This CDR3 has 15 amino acids. V was pared by 3 bases and J by 2 bases, with 12 bases between. Germline V gene sequence: CDR1 ENHRY, CDR2 SYGVKD. The CDR3 spells CAISERKMVTDTQYF. The DNA of the CDR3 is TGTGCCATCAGTGAAAGGAAGATGGTCACAGATACGCAGTATTTT.

This clone appeared a few times. The J gene is TRBJ1-6, the V gene TRBV9, with a tentative D call TRBD1 (6 bases). The germline CDR1 and CDR2 sequences are SGDLS and YYNGEE. This CDR3 is built from 15 residues. V lost 6 bases and J lost 11, with 21 bases in between. In DNA form, the CDR3 reads TGTGCCAGCACCACACGGAGGGAGGGGGGTACACCCCTCCACTTT. Translating it yields CASTTRREGGTPLHF.

The chain couples TRBV7-2 to TRBJ2-7, with D perhaps TRBD1 (6 bases). Trimming stripped 3 bases from V and 4 bases from J, with 16 bases between. The germline V gene has CDR1 SGHTA and CDR2 FQGNSA. The CDR3 contains 15 residues. CDR3 sequence (DNA): TGTGCCAGCAGCTTGTACTCCGGACAGCAATACGAGCAGTACTTC. It is translated as CASSLYSGQQYEQYF. The complete variable domain, with remaining parts taken from reference TRBV7-2 and TRBJ2-7, reads GAGVSQSPSNKVTEKGKDVELRCDPISGHTALYWYRQSLGQGLEFLIYFQGNSAPDKSGLPSDRFSAERTGGSVSTLTIQRTQQEDSAVYLCASSLYSGQQYEQYFGPGTRLTVT.

V usage is TRBV11-2 and J usage is TRBJ2-5; 8 nucleotides agree with TRBD2. Trimming at V came to 1 base and at J to 3 bases, leaving 1 base not matched to a gene. CDR1 SGHAT and CDR2 FQNNGV come from the germline V gene. The CDR3 contains 14 residues. CDR3 DNA sequence: TGTGCCAGCAGCTTAGGCGGGGGGAAAGAGACCCAGTACTTC. Amino acids: CASSLGGGKETQYF.

The gene calls are TRBV11-1 and TRBJ2-6, with D possibly being TRBD1 or TRBD2 (5 bases each). Per germline, CDR1 SGHAT and CDR2 FQDESV (reference sequence). The CDR3 runs to 15 residues. Trimming removed 3 bases at V and 3 bases at J, with 9 bases between. The CDR3 region is CASSLRGSGANVLTF. CDR3 bases: TGTGCCAGCAGCTTGAGGGGTAGTGGGGCCAACGTCCTGACTTTC.

The genes are TRBV25-1 and TRBJ2-3; D possibly uses TRBD1 or TRBD2 (5 bases each). This CDR3 region has 18 residues. The germline V gene has CDR1 MGHDK and CDR2 SYGVNS. Trimming left V 3 bases short and J 5 bases short, with 24 bases between. In DNA form, the CDR3 reads TGTGCCAGCAGTGATCCCGGACCCCGGAGGACAAGAAGAGATACGCAGTATTTT. Amino acids: CASSDPGPRRTRRDTQYF.

The chain couples TRBV29-1 to TRBJ2-3; D is possibly TRBD1 or TRBD2 (5 bases each). Trimming cost V 4 bases and J 0 bases, with 20 bases left between them. CDR3 length: 17 amino acids. Germline V CDR1 and CDR2: SQVTM, ANQGSEA. CDR3 coding DNA: TGCAGCGTTGTCGGTTTATTCGGGGCATCAAGCACAGATACGCAGTATTTT. The encoded protein is CSVVGLFGASSTDTQYF.

The rearrangement links TRBV5-4 to TRBJ2-2; D may be TRBD2 (5 bases). Germline V gene data show CDR1 as SGHNT and CDR2 as YYREEE (reference sequence). The CDR3 spans 16 residues. V lost 0 bases to trimming and J lost 0 bases, with 9 bases between them. The CDR3 coding sequence is TGTGCCAGCAGCTTGGATAGCGACCCGAACACCGGGGAGCTGTTTTTT. This encodes CASSLDSDPNTGELFF. The full variable domain, its missing parts supplied by reference TRBV5-4 and TRBJ2-2, is ETGVTQSPTHLIKTRGQQVTLRCSSQSGHNTVSWYQQALGQGPQFIFQYYREEENGRGNFPPRFSGLQFPNYSSELNVNALELDDSALYLCASSLDSDPNTGELFFGEGSRLTVL.

V gene TRBV9 combines with J gene TRBJ1-1; tentative D call: TRBD1 (6 bases). Per the germline V gene, CDR1 is SGDLS and CDR2 is YYNGEE. This CDR3 region has 15 residues. The V end lost 1 base, the J end lost 1 base, and 11 bases lay between the germline ends. The CDR3 sequence: CASSVRDMQNTEAFF. DNA of the CDR3: TGTGCCAGCAGCGTAAGGGACATGCAGAACACTGAAGCTTTCTTT.